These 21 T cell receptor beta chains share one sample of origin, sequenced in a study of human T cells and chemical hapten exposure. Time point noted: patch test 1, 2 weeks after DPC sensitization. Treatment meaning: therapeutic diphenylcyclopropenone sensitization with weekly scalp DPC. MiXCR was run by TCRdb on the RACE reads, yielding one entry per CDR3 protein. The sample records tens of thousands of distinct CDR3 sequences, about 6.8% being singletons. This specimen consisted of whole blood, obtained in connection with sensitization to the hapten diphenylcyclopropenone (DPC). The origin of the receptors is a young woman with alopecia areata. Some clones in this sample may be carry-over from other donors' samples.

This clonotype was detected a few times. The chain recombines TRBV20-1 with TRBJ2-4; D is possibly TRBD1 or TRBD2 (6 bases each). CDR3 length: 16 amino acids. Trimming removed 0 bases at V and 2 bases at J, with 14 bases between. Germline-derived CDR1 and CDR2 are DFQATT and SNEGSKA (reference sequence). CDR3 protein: CSARDRGELTKNIQYF. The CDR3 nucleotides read TGCAGTGCTAGAGATAGGGGGGAACTAACCAAAAACATTCAGTACTTC.

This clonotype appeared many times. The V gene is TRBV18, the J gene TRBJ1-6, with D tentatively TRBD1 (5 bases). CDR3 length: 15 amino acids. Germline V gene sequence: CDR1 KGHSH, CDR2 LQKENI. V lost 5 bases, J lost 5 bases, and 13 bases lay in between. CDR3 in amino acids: CASSVGGVDNSPLHF. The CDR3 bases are TGTGCCAGCTCAGTGGGGGGTGTCGATAATTCACCCCTCCACTTT. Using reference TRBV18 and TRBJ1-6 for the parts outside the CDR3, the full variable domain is NAGVMQNPRHLVRRRGQEARLRCSPMKGHSHVYWYRQLPEEGLKFMVYLQKENIIDESGMPKERFSAEFPKEGPSILRIQQVVRGDSAAYFCASSVGGVDNSPLHFGNGTRLTVT.

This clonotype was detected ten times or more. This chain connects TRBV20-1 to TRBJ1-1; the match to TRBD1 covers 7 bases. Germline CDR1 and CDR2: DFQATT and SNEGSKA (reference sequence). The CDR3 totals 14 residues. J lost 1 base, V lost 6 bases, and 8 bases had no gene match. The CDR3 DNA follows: TGCAGTGCGTTCGAAGGGACAGCGAACACTGAAGCTTTCTTT. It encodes CSAFEGTANTEAFF.

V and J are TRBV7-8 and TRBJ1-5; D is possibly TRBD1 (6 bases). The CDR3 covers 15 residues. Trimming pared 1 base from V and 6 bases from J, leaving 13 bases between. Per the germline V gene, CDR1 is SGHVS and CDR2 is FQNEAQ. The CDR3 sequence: CASSLGGGGGQPQHF. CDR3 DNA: TGTGCCAGCAGCTTAGGGGGAGGGGGTGGTCAGCCCCAGCATTTT.

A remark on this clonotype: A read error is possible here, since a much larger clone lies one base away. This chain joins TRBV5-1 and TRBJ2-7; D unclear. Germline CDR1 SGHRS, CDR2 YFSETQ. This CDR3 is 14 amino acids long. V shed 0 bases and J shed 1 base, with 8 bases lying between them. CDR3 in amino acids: CASSLEGLSYEQYF. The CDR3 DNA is TGCGCCAGCAGCTTGGAAGGGTTGTCCTACGAGCAGTACTTC. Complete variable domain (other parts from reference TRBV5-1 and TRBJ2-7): KAGVTQTPRYLIKTRGQQVTLSCSPISGHRSVSWYQQTPGQGLQFLFEYFSETQRNKGNFPGRFSGRQFSNSRSEMNVSTLELGDSALYLCASSLEGLSYEQYFGPGTRLTVT.

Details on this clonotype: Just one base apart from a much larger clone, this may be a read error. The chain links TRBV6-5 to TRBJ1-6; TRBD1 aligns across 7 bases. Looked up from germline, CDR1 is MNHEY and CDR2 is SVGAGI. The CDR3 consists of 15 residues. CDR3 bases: TGTGCCAGCAGTTACTCCCTCGACAGGGATTCACCCCTCAACTTT. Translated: CASSYSLDRDSPLNF.

This CDR3 is CASRDRGIEAFF. CDR3 DNA sequence: TGTGCCAGCAGGGATAGGGGGATTGAAGCTTTCTTT. The chain carries TRBV6-1 and TRBJ1-1; possibly TRBD1 for D (6 bases). Germline V lookup: CDR1 MNHNS, CDR2 SASEGT. The V end was cut by 6 bases, the J end by 7 bases, with 12 bases between. CDR3 length equals 12 residues.

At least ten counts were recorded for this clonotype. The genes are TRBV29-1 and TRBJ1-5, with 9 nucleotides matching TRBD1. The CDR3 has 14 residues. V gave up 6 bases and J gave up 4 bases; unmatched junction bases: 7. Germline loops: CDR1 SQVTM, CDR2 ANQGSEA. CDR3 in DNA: TGCAGCGTCGGAGGGACAGGGCAAAATCAGCCCCAGCATTTT. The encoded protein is CSVGGTGQNQPQHF.

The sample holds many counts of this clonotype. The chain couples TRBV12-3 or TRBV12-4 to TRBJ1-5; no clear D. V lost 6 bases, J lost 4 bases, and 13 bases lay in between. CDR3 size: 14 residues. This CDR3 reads CASSQMGGNQPQHF. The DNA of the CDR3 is TGTGCCAGCAGCCAGATGGGCGGGAATCAGCCCCAGCATTTT.

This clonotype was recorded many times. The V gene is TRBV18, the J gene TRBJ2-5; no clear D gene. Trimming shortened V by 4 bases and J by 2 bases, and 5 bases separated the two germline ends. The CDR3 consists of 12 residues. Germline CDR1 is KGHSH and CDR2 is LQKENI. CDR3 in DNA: TGTGCCAGCTCACTCGGGCAAGAGACCCAGTACTTC. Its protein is CASSLGQETQYF.

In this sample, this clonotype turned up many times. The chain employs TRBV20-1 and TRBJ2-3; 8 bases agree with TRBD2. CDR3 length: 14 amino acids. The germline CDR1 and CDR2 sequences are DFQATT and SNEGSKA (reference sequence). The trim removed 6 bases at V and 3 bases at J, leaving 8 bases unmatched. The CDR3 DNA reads TGCAGTGCCCAACCGGGACTAGTAACAGATACGCAGTATTTT. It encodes CSAQPGLVTDTQYF.

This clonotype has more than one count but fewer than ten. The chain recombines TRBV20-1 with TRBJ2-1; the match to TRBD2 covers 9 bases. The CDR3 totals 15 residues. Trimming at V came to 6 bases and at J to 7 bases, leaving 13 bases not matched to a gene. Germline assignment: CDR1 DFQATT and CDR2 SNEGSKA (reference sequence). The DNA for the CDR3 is TGCAGTGCAGGGCCGTTGGCGGGGGGGCGGAATGAGCAGTTCTTC. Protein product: CSAGPLAGGRNEQFF.

CDR3: CASSQRTGANSPLHF. The DNA for the CDR3 is TGCGCCAGCAGCCAACGAACAGGGGCTAATTCACCCCTCCACTTT. V usage is TRBV4-1 and J usage is TRBJ1-6; TRBD1 matches at 7 bases. Germline V gives CDR1 MGHRA, CDR2 YSYEKL. This CDR3 spans 15 amino acids. V was clipped by 2 bases and J by 6 bases; unmatched bases: 4.

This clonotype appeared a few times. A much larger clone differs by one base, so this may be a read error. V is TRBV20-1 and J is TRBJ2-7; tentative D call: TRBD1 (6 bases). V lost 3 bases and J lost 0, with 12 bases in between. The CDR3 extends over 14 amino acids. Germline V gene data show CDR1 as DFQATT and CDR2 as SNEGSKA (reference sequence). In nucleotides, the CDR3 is TGCAGTGCTAGCAAGGGGGTATGCTCCTACGAGCAGTACTTC. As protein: CSASKGVCSYEQYF.

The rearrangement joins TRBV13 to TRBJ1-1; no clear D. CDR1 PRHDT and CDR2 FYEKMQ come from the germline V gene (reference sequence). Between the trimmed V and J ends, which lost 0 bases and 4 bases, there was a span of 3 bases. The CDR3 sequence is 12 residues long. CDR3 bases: TGTGCCAGCAGCTTAGGGCGCACTGAAGCTTTCTTT. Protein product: CASSLGRTEAFF.

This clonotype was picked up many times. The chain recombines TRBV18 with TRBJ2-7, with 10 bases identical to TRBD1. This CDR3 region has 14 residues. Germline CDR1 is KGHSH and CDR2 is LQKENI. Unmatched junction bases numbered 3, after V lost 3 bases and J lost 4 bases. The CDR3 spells CASSPWDRGYEQYF. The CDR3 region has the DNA TGTGCCAGCTCACCTTGGGACAGGGGTTACGAGCAGTACTTC.

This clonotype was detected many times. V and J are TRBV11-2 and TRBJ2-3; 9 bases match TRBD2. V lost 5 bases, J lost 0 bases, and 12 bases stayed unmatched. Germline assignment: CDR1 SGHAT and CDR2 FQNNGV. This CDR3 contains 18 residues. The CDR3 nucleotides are TGTGCCAGCAGCCCGGGACTAGCCCCGATGAGAAGCACAGATACGCAGTATTTT. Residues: CASSPGLAPMRSTDTQYF.

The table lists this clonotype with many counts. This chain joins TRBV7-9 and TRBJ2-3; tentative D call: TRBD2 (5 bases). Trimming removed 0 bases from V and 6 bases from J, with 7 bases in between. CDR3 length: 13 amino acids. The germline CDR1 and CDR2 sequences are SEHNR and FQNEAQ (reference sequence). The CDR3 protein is CASSLASADTQYF. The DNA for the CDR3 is TGTGCCAGCAGCTTAGCTAGCGCTGATACGCAGTATTTT.

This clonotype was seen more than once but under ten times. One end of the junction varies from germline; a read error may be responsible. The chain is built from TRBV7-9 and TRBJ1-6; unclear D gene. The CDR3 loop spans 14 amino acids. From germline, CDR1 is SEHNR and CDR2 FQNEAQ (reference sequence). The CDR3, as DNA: TGTGCCAGCAGCTTAGGGGGTGGAAATTCACCCCTCAACTTT. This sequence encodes CASSLGGGNSPLNF.

CDR3 nucleotides: TGCAGTGCTGGCCGGGACGGTCGCGGTCAGCCCCAGCATTTT. Translating gives CSAGRDGRGQPQHF. The chain links TRBV20-1 to TRBJ1-5; perhaps TRBD1 as D (5 bases). The germline CDR1 and CDR2 sequences are DFQATT and SNEGSKA (reference sequence). The length of the CDR3 is 14 residues. V lost 5 bases and J lost 6, with 17 bases in between.

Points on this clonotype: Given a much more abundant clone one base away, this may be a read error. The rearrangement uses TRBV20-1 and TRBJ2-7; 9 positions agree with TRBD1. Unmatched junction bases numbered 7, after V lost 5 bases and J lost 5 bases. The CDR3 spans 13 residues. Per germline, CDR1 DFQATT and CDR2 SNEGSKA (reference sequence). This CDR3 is CSAAGTGRDEQYF. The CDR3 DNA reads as TGCAGTGCTGCCGGGACAGGGAGGGACGAGCAGTACTTC.